This T cell receptor (beta chain) was observed in a study of CD8+CD57+ T cells in acquired aplastic anemia. Turning to the study itself: The study obtained an average of about 3.2 ug of DNA from sorted CD4+ and CD8+ cells. In CD4+ cells, healthy donors produced an average of approximately 9.9 million reads. Study-level findings and limits: A significant difference in CD8+ Simpson's diversity between patients and controls was not found. Under 35 was the count of CD8+ CDR3 sequences that patients shared with controls.

Profiles of TCR beta VDJ and CDR3 were generated from a genomic DNA template. TCRdb reanalysed the reads using MiXCR and keeps one entry per CDR3 protein. The table lists about 190,000 distinct CDR3 sequences, roughly half of them singletons. In this sample, this clonotype turned up many times. Its antigen remains unidentified. The CDR3 totals 19 residues. Per germline, CDR1 SGHVS and CDR2 FQNEAQ. Trimming took 4 bases from V and 7 from J, leaving 30 bases between them. V gene TRBV7-8 combines with J gene TRBJ2-3; D possibly matches TRBD1 or TRBD2 (6 bases each). The TCR was taken from a human donor in good health, serving as a control. Sequences were obtained from sorted CD4+, CD8+, or CD8+CD57+ T cells (not recorded which) from PBMCs. The CDR3 here is CASSSEGRGQGAHWYTQYF. The CDR3 coding sequence is TGTGCCAGCAGCTCCGAAGGGCGGGGACAAGGGGCCCACTGGTATACGCAGTATTTT.